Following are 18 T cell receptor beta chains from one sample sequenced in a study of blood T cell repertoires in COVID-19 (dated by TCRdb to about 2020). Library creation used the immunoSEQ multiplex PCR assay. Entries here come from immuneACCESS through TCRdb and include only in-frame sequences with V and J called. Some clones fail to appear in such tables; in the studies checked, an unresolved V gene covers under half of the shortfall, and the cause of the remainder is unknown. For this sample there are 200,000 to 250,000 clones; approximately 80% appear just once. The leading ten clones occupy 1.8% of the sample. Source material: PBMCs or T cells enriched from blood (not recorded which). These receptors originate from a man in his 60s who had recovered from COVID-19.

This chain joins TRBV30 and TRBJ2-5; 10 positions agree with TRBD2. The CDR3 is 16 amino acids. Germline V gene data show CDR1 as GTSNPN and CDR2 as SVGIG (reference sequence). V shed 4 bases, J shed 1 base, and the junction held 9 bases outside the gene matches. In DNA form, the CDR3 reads TGTGCCTGGACCCCCGGGCTAGCGGGGGCCCAAGAGACCCAGTACTTC. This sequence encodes CAWTPGLAGAQETQYF.

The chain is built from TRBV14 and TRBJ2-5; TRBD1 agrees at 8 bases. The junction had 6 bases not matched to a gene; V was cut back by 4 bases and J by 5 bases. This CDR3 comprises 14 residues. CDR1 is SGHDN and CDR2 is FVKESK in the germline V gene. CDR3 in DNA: TGTGCCAGCAGCCCCATGGACAGGGATGAGACCCAGTACTTC. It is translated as CASSPMDRDETQYF.

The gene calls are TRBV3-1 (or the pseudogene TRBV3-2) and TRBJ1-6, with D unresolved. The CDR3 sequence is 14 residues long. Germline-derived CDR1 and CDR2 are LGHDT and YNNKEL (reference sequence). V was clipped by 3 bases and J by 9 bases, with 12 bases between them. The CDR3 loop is CASSQSRFRSPLHF. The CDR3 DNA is TGTGCCAGCAGCCAGTCTAGGTTCCGTTCACCCCTCCACTTT.

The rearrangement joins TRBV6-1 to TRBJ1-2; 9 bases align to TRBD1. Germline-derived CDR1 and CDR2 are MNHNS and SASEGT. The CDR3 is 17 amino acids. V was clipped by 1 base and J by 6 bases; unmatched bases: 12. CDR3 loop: CASSEGGIGQGMDGYTF. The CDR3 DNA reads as TGTGCCAGCAGTGAAGGGGGGATAGGACAGGGGATGGATGGCTACACCTTC.

The chain's CDR3 is CASSSEIAGASTDTQYF. CDR3 nucleotide sequence: TGCGCCAGCAGCTCAGAAATAGCGGGGGCAAGCACAGATACGCAGTATTTT. The chain combines TRBV5-1 with TRBJ2-3, with TRBD2 matching over 9 bases. The CDR3 totals 17 residues. In germline, CDR1 is SGHRS, CDR2 YFSETQ. V was pared by 3 bases and J by 0 bases, with 8 bases of the junction left unmatched. The full variable domain, its missing parts supplied by reference TRBV5-1 and TRBJ2-3, is KAGVTQTPRYLIKTRGQQVTLSCSPISGHRSVSWYQQTPGQGLQFLFEYFSETQRNKGNFPGRFSGRQFSNSRSEMNVSTLELGDSALYLCASSSEIAGASTDTQYFGPGTRLTVL.

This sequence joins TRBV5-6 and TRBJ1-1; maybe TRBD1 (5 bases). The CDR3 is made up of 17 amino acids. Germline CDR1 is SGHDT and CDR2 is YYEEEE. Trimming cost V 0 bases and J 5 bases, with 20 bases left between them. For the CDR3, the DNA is TGTGCCAGCAGCTTGGAAGGAGGGCAGGGAGAGGAGACTGAAGCTTTCTTT. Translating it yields CASSLEGGQGEETEAFF. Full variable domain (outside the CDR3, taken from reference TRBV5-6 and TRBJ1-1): DAGVTQSPTHLIKTRGQQVTLRCSPKSGHDTVSWYQQALGQGPQFIFQYYEEEERQRGNFPDRFSGHQFPNYSSELNVNALLLGDSALYLCASSLEGGQGEETEAFFGQGTRLTVV.

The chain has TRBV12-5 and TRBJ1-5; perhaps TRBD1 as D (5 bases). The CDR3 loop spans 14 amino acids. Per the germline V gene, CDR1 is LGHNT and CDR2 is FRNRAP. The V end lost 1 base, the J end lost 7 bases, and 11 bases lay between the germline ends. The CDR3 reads CASGLGRAFQPQHF. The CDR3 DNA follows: TGTGCTAGTGGTTTGGGCAGGGCTTTCCAGCCCCAGCATTTT.

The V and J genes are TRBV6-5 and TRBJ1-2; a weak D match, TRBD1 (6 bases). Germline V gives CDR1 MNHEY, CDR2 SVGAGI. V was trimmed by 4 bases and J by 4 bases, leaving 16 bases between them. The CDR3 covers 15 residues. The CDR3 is CASSLTHGGLYGYTF. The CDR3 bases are TGTGCCAGCAGTTTAACTCATGGGGGCCTCTATGGCTACACCTTC.

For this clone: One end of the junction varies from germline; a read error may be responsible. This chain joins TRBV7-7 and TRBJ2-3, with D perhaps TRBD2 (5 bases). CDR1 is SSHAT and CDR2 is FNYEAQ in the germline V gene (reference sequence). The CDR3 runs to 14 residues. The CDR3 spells CASSLGVASDTQYF. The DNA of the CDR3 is TGTGCTAGCAGCTTAGGCGTGGCTAGCGATACGCAGTATTTT.

CDR3 amino acids: CASSPFSTDTQYF. CDR3 sequence (DNA): TGTGCCAGCAGTCCGTTTAGCACAGATACGCAGTATTTT. V gene TRBV27 combines with J gene TRBJ2-3, with D hard to call. The ends were cut back, 5 bases at V and 0 bases at J, with 6 bases in the middle. The CDR3 runs to 13 residues. Looked up from germline, CDR1 is MNHEY and CDR2 is SMNVEV (reference sequence).

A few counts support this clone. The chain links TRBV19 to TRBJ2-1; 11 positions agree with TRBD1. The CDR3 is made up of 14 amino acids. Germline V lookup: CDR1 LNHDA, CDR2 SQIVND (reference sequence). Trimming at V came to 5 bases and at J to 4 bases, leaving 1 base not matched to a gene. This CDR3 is CASSGQGAYNEQFF. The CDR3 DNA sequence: TGTGCCAGTAGTGGACAGGGGGCTTACAATGAGCAGTTCTTC.

This CDR3 is CASRRDRAVETQYF. CDR3 DNA sequence: TGTGCCAGTAGGCGAGACAGGGCGGTGGAGACCCAGTACTTC. This chain links TRBV19 with TRBJ2-5; 7 bases are a match to TRBD1. Looked up from germline, CDR1 is LNHDA and CDR2 is SQIVND (reference sequence). V lost 6 bases and J lost 5; bases outside the gene matches: 9. CDR3 size: 14 residues.

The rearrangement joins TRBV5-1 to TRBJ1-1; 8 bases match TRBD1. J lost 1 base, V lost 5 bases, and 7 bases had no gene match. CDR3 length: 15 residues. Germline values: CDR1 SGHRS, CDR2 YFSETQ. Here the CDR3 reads CASRSPRGQNTEAFF. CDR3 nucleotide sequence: TGCGCCAGCAGATCCCCCAGGGGGCAGAACACTGAAGCTTTCTTT. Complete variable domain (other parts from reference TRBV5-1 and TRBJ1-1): KAGVTQTPRYLIKTRGQQVTLSCSPISGHRSVSWYQQTPGQGLQFLFEYFSETQRNKGNFPGRFSGRQFSNSRSEMNVSTLELGDSALYLCASRSPRGQNTEAFFGQGTRLTVV.

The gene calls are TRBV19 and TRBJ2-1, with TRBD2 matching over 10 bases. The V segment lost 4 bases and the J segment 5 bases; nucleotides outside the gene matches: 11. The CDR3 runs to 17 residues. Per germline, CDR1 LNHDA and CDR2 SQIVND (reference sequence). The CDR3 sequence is CASSTPRTSGNHNEQFF. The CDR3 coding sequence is TGTGCCAGTAGTACCCCCAGGACTAGCGGTAACCACAATGAGCAGTTCTTC.

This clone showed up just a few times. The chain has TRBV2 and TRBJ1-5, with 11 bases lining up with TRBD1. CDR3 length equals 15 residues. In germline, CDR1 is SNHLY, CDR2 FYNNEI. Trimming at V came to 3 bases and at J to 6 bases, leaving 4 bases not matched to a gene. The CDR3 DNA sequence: TGTGCCAGCAGTGATTGGGACAGGGGGGTTCAGCCCCAGCATTTT. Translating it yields CASSDWDRGVQPQHF.

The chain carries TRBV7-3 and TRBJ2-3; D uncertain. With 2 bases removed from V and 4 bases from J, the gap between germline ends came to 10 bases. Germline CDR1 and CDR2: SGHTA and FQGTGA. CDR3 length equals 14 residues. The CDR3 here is CASSLEPLADTQYF. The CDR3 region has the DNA TGTGCCAGCAGCTTAGAGCCTTTAGCAGATACGCAGTATTTT.

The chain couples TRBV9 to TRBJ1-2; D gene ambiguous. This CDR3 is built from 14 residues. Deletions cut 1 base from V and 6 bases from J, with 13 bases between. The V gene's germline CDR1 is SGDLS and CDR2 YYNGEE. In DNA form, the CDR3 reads TGTGCCAGCAGCGTACTTTCCCAAACTCATGGCTACACCTTC. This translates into CASSVLSQTHGYTF.

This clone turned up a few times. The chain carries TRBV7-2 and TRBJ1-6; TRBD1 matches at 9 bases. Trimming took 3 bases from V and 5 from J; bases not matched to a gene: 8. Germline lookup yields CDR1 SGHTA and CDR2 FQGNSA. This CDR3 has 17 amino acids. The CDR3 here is CASSLRGTGFDNSPLHF. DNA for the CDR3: TGTGCCAGCAGCTTGAGGGGGACAGGGTTTGATAATTCACCCCTCCACTTT.